These T cell receptor beta chains were read from a single sample in a study of T cell repertoires in cytomegalovirus infection. One entry per CDR3 protein, called by TCRdb with MiXCR from the reads. The sample lists fewer than 300,000 distinct CDR3 sequences, about a quarter occurring once. Sequenced material: PBMCs. These receptors originate from a human donor in good health (CMV status not recorded). Some clones in this sample may be carry-over from other donors' samples. Both conserved end residues are part of each CDR3. D genes are given only for firm matches. Size is stated for part of the rows, as once, few or many counts, or as a class when the clone is expanded.

v_call,j_call,clone_size,d_call,cdr3_aa,cdr3_nt
TRBV7-2,TRBJ2-2,many,TRBD2,CASSPGLAGVNTGELFF,TGTGCCAGCAGCCCAGGACTAGCGGGAGTAAACACCGGGGAGCTGTTTTTT
TRBV12-5,TRBJ1-1,-,-,CASGLDFSGEAFF,TGTGCTAGTGGTTTGGATTTTTCTGGTGAAGCTTTCTTT
TRBV18,TRBJ2-1,-,-,CASSPRGLNSYNEQFF,TGTGCCAGCTCACCAAGGGGACTTAACTCCTACAATGAGCAGTTCTTC
TRBV5-1,TRBJ2-1,few,-,CASSPDPDNEQFF,TGCGCCAGCAGCCCGGACCCGGACAATGAGCAGTTCTTC
TRBV4-1,TRBJ2-1,few,-,CASSQDIVVRAPVF,TGCGCCAGCAGCCAAGATATTGTTGTGAGGGCCCCGGTCTTC
TRBV6-6,TRBJ2-4,-,-,CASSPRGANIQYF,TGTGCCAGCAGTCCCCGAGGGGCAAACATTCAGTACTTC
TRBV28,TRBJ2-7,-,-,CASSPGRAYEQYF,TGTGCCAGCAGTCCCGGCAGGGCTTACGAGCAGTACTTC
TRBV4-3,TRBJ2-7,-,TRBD1,CASSQEPTGGIIDEQYF,TGCGCCAGCAGCCAGGAACCCACAGGGGGAATAATAGACGAGCAGTACTTC
TRBV5-6,TRBJ2-6,few,-,CASSLTGNPLSGANVLTF,TGTGCCAGCAGCTTAACAGGGAATCCCCTCTCTGGGGCCAACGTCCTGACTTTC
TRBV7-9,TRBJ2-3,few,-,CASSLVGLPRDTQYF,TGTGCCAGCAGCTTAGTAGGGCTACCTCGAGATACGCAGTATTTT
TRBV7-9,TRBJ1-1,many,TRBD1,CASSPGGVDTEAFF,TGTGCCAGCAGTCCAGGGGGCGTTGACACTGAAGCTTTCTTT
TRBV6-5,TRBJ2-5,few,-,CASSPQGWSETQYF,TGTGCCAGCAGCCCCCAGGGTTGGTCAGAGACCCAGTACTTC
TRBV2,TRBJ2-3,-,-,CASSAERTDTQYF,TGTGCCAGCAGTGCGGAAAGGACAGATACGCAGTATTTT
TRBV7-2,TRBJ1-1,many,-,CASNPRTGLSEAFF,TGTGCCAGCAACCCAAGGACGGGCTTAAGTGAAGCTTTCTTT
TRBV10-3,TRBJ2-1,-,TRBD2,CAATRNERESSYNEQFF,TGTGCCGCTACTCGAAACGAGCGGGAGAGCTCCTACAATGAGCAGTTCTTC
TRBV7-2,TRBJ2-5,many,TRBD2,CASSTGLAEETQYF,TGTGCCAGCAGCACCGGACTAGCCGAAGAGACCCAGTACTTC
TRBV6-8,TRBJ2-5,few,-,CASSLKAWTSKETQYF,TGTGCCAGCAGTTTAAAGGCCTGGACATCGAAAGAGACCCAGTACTTC
TRBV7-2,TRBJ2-7,many,-,CASSLSGSRPYEQYF,TGTGCCAGCAGCTTATCCGGGAGCCGCCCCTACGAGCAGTACTTC
TRBV20-1,TRBJ2-7,-,-,CSAPSAYEQYF,TGCAGTGCTCCCTCCGCCTACGAGCAGTACTTC
TRBV6-2/TRBV6-3,TRBJ2-1,-,TRBD2,CASRPGGSLNEQFF,TGTGCCAGCAGGCCCGGGGGGAGTTTGAATGAGCAGTTCTTC
TRBV7-2,TRBJ2-7,few,-,CASTPGRTQEQYF,TGTGCCAGCACCCCTGGACGGACTCAGGAGCAGTACTTC
TRBV20-1,TRBJ1-2,-,TRBD1,CSARTGSGYGYTF,TGCAGTGCCCGGACAGGGAGTGGGTATGGCTACACCTTC
TRBV28,TRBJ1-5,-,-,CASSSRTGFNNQPQHF,TGTGCCAGCAGTTCCCGAACAGGGTTCAACAATCAGCCCCAGCATTTT
TRBV2,TRBJ2-1,-,-,CASSQPGENINEQFF,TGTGCCAGCAGCCAGCCGGGGGAGAATATTAATGAGCAGTTCTTC
TRBV2,TRBJ2-3,few,-,CASLTETDTQYF,TGTGCCAGCTTGACAGAGACAGATACGCAGTATTTT
TRBV7-2,TRBJ1-6,many,TRBD1,CASSLWTGPTSPLHF,TGTGCCAGCAGCTTGTGGACAGGGCCGACTTCACCCCTCCACTTT
TRBV6-5,TRBJ1-2,many,TRBD1,CASSYDGQGYNYGYTF,TGTGCCAGCAGTTACGACGGACAGGGCTATAACTATGGCTACACCTTC